These 18 T cell receptor beta chains originate from one sample sequenced in a study of T cell repertoires in cytomegalovirus infection. The antigens for these receptors are not known. TCRdb itself ran the reads through MiXCR, one entry per CDR3 protein. The sample consists of approximately 730,000 distinct CDR3 sequences, around a third of them appearing once. This sample comprised cultured PBMCs, obtained from culture after CMV antigen stimulation. Receptors were obtained from a human donor in good health (CMV status not recorded). Some clones in this sample may be carry-over from other donors' samples.

J is TRBJ2-7 and V is TRBV7-4, with D uncertain. The CDR3 has 15 residues. Trimming removed 1 base from V and 3 bases from J, with 13 bases in between. Germline CDR1 and CDR2: SGHVT and SQSDAQ. CDR3 sequence (DNA): TGTGCCAGCAGCTTAGGATTCGGCAGGTTCTACGAGCAGTACTTC. Protein product: CASSLGFGRFYEQYF.

The genes are TRBV6-1 and TRBJ2-1; TRBD2 agrees at 7 bases. The CDR3 is 16 residues long. Germline V gene data show CDR1 as MNHNS and CDR2 as SASEGT. V gave up 2 bases and J gave up 5 bases; unmatched junction bases: 9. The CDR3 region has the DNA TGTGCCAGCAGTGAAAGGGTGAGACTAGCAAACAATGAGCAGTTCTTC. It encodes CASSERVRLANNEQFF.

CDR3 nucleotides: TGTGCCAGCAGTCCTAGGACAGCTCAGGATGAGCAGTTCTTC. It codes for CASSPRTAQDEQFF. This chain connects TRBV12-3 or TRBV12-4 to TRBJ2-1; TRBD1 is a possible D gene (6 bases). V lost 5 bases and J lost 8, with 16 bases in between. The CDR3 is made up of 14 amino acids.

This clonotype was counted ten times or more. V is TRBV7-8 and J is TRBJ2-7; no definite D call. Per germline, CDR1 SGHVS and CDR2 FQNEAQ. V lost 1 base and J lost 1, with 11 bases in between. The CDR3 has 15 amino acids. The CDR3 sequence: CASSLVAGDSYEQYF. The CDR3 nucleotides are TGTGCCAGCAGCTTAGTGGCTGGAGATTCCTACGAGCAGTACTTC. Looking up the rest from reference TRBV7-8 and TRBJ2-7 gives the full variable domain: GAGVSQSPRYKVAKRGQDVALRCDPISGHVSLFWYQQALGQGPEFLTYFQNEAQLDKSGLPSDRFFAERPEGSVSTLKIQRTQQEDSAVYLCASSLVAGDSYEQYFGPGTRLTVT.

This sequence joins TRBV20-1 and TRBJ1-5; 11 positions agree with TRBD1. After removal of 7 bases from V and 5 bases from J, the junction contained 4 bases not matched to a gene. The germline V gene encodes CDR1 DFQATT and CDR2 SNEGSKA (reference sequence). This CDR3 is 13 amino acids long. CDR3 region: CSVRTGGHQPQHF. CDR3 coding DNA: TGCAGTGTCCGGACAGGGGGCCATCAGCCCCAGCATTTT.

The rearrangement joins TRBV6-6 to TRBJ1-2; D is undetermined. CDR1 and CDR2 from the germline V gene are MNHNY and SVGAGI (reference sequence). Trimming took 0 bases from V and 7 from J, leaving 12 bases between them. This CDR3 spans 14 amino acids. The CDR3 loop is CASSYSMSPFGYTF. The DNA of the CDR3 is TGTGCCAGCAGTTACTCGATGAGCCCCTTTGGCTACACCTTC.

This clonotype was detected a few times. The chain employs TRBV7-2 and TRBJ2-3; TRBD1 matches 8 bases. Trimming cost V 3 bases and J 5 bases; bases outside gene matches: 4. Germline V gene data show CDR1 as SGHTA and CDR2 as FQGNSA. The CDR3 is 14 amino acids. CDR3 in amino acids: CASSFDRGEDTQYF. The CDR3, as DNA: TGTGCCAGCAGCTTTGACAGGGGAGAAGATACGCAGTATTTT.

This clonotype was seen a few times. The chain carries TRBV6-1 and TRBJ2-1; no reliable D call. There are 13 residues in the CDR3. Deletions cut 10 bases from V and 2 bases from J, with 12 bases between. The germline gives CDR1 MNHNS, CDR2 SASEGT. CDR3 loop: CATSVGAYNEQFF. The CDR3 DNA reads TGTGCCACCTCTGTTGGGGCCTACAATGAGCAGTTCTTC.

In this sample, this clonotype turned up a few times. V gene TRBV11-3 combines with J gene TRBJ2-1; the match to TRBD1 covers 12 bases. Germline V CDR1 and CDR2: SGHNT, YENEEA. There are 16 residues in the CDR3. The J segment lost 8 bases and the V segment lost 4 bases, leaving 9 bases of the junction unmatched. The CDR3 region has the DNA TGTGCCAGCAGCTCCCCGGGACAGGGGGCGCTGGATGAGCAGTTCTTC. Translated, it gives CASSSPGQGALDEQFF.

This clonotype was found a few times. The V call is TRBV11-2, the J call TRBJ2-7; the D is unclear. This CDR3 is built from 14 residues. Looked up from germline, CDR1 is SGHAT and CDR2 is FQNNGV. V lost 1 base and J lost 3, with 10 bases in between. In nucleotides, the CDR3 is TGTGCCAGCAGCTTAGGTCAGTCTGACTACGAGCAGTACTTC. It codes for CASSLGQSDYEQYF.

The V call is TRBV12-3 or TRBV12-4, the J call TRBJ2-7; no firm D call. The ends were cut back, 2 bases at V and 2 bases at J, with 10 bases in the middle. This CDR3 spans 14 amino acids. CDR3 region: CASSLRQVTYEQYF. CDR3 nucleotide sequence: TGTGCCAGCAGTTTAAGGCAGGTTACCTACGAGCAGTACTTC.

J is TRBJ2-1 and V is TRBV19, with 9 bases lining up with TRBD2. The CDR3 sequence is 17 residues long. The trim removed 4 bases at V and 7 bases at J, leaving 14 bases unmatched. From germline, CDR1 is LNHDA and CDR2 SQIVND (reference sequence). CDR3 region: CASSRDHSGRWRNEQFF. The DNA for the CDR3 is TGTGCCAGTAGTAGGGACCATAGCGGGAGATGGAGGAATGAGCAGTTCTTC.

Ten or more counts support this clonotype. This rearrangement joins TRBV7-2 to TRBJ1-5, with D unresolved. With 1 base removed from V and 6 bases from J, the gap between germline ends came to 7 bases. Germline V gene sequence: CDR1 SGHTA, CDR2 FQGNSA. The CDR3 contains 13 residues. DNA of the CDR3: TGTGCCAGCAGCTTAGGAAGTAGTCAGCCCCAGCATTTT. Translated: CASSLGSSQPQHF.

V usage is TRBV15 and J usage is TRBJ1-1; the D is unclear. This CDR3 has 16 amino acids. CDR1 is LNHNV and CDR2 is YYDKDF in the germline V gene (reference sequence). V was pared by 0 bases and J by 2 bases, with 13 bases between. The CDR3 DNA reads TGTGCCACCAGCAGAGATCTGAATGTTGAAAACACTGAAGCTTTCTTT. Encoded protein: CATSRDLNVENTEAFF.

This clonotype was detected only a few times. J is TRBJ2-3 and V is TRBV5-1; 10 nucleotides line up with TRBD2. There are 18 residues in the CDR3. Germline CDR1 SGHRS, CDR2 YFSETQ. The J segment lost 0 bases and the V segment lost 4 bases, leaving 11 bases of the junction unmatched. The CDR3 loop is CASSQRGSGRTSTDTQYF. In DNA form, the CDR3 reads TGCGCCAGCAGCCAGCGGGGTAGCGGGAGGACTAGCACAGATACGCAGTATTTT.

This clonotype has just a few counts. V is TRBV7-9 and J is TRBJ1-2; D is possibly TRBD1 (6 bases). CDR3 length: 17 amino acids. Germline loops: CDR1 SEHNR, CDR2 FQNEAQ (reference sequence). V was pared by 2 bases and J by 6 bases, with 22 bases between. As DNA, the CDR3 is TGTGCCAGCAGCTTATCGGATCGGACAGATCAAACTGATGGCTACACCTTC. It codes for CASSLSDRTDQTDGYTF.

The table lists this clonotype with a few counts. The chain uses TRBV6-1 and TRBJ2-6; D ambiguous. The V gene's germline CDR1 is MNHNS and CDR2 SASEGT. The CDR3 length is 15 residues. The V end was cut by 6 bases, the J end by 0 bases, with 9 bases between. The CDR3 DNA follows: TGTGCCAGCAGCCGACTGGCCTCTGGGGCCAACGTCCTGACTTTC. Translation: CASSRLASGANVLTF.

Only a few counts were recorded for this clonotype. The chain couples TRBV7-2 to TRBJ1-3; 7 bases line up with TRBD1. Trimming at V came to 3 bases and at J to 12 bases, leaving 11 bases not matched to a gene. Germline-derived CDR1 and CDR2 are SGHTA and FQGNSA. The CDR3 length is 14 residues. The CDR3 nucleotides are TGTGCCAGCAGCTTCACAGGGGTCCCGGGAAGCATATATTTT. Protein: CASSFTGVPGSIYF.